Shown below are 27 T cell receptor beta chains from a single sample sequenced in a study of radiotherapy plus CTLA-4 blockade in lung cancer. Measured with immunoSEQ multiplex PCR; TCRdb has only the in-frame clones, and not every one. The profile shows tens of thousands of clones, 76% of them singletons. The sample in question was peripheral blood, obtained from a patient treated with radiotherapy plus ipilimumab. The receptors come from a human donor with non-small cell lung cancer who had stable disease on radiotherapy plus ipilimumab.

The V gene is TRBV5-1, the J gene TRBJ2-3, with a weak D call TRBD1 (6 bases). CDR1 is SGHRS and CDR2 is YFSETQ in the germline V gene. V shed 0 bases and J shed 2 bases, with 7 bases lying between them. CDR3 length: 14 residues. The CDR3 protein is CASSLGQDTDTQYF. The CDR3 DNA follows: TGCGCCAGCAGCTTGGGACAGGACACAGATACGCAGTATTTT. The full variable domain, in which reference TRBV5-1 and TRBJ2-3 provide the parts outside the CDR3, is KAGVTQTPRYLIKTRGQQVTLSCSPISGHRSVSWYQQTPGQGLQFLFEYFSETQRNKGNFPGRFSGRQFSNSRSEMNVSTLELGDSALYLCASSLGQDTDTQYFGPGTRLTVL.

The rearrangement uses TRBV27 and TRBJ2-1, with TRBD1 identical over 7 bases. The CDR3 loop spans 15 amino acids. Trimming took 3 bases from V and 0 from J; bases not matched to a gene: 2. Germline assignment: CDR1 MNHEY and CDR2 SMNVEV (reference sequence). In DNA, the CDR3 is TGTGCCAGCAGTTTGACAGGGAGCTCCTACAATGAGCAGTTCTTC. Amino acid sequence: CASSLTGSSYNEQFF.

The chain carries TRBV19 and TRBJ1-5; 10 positions match TRBD1. The J segment lost 0 bases and the V segment lost 6 bases, leaving 5 bases of the junction unmatched. Per the germline V gene, CDR1 is LNHDA and CDR2 is SQIVND (reference sequence). The CDR3 has 16 residues. The CDR3: CASRTTGGYSNQPQHF. The CDR3 DNA reads TGTGCCAGTAGGACGACAGGGGGCTATAGCAATCAGCCCCAGCATTTT. The full variable domain, with the rest looked up from reference TRBV19 and TRBJ1-5, is DGGITQSPKYLFRKEGQNVTLSCEQNLNHDAMYWYRQDPGQGLRLIYYSQIVNDFQKGDIAEGYSVSREKKESFPLTVTSAQKNPTAFYLCASRTTGGYSNQPQHFGDGTRLSIL.

The chain has TRBV6-5 and TRBJ1-1; TRBD1 agrees at 7 bases. Trimming took 4 bases from V and 7 from J; bases not matched to a gene: 9. Germline V gives CDR1 MNHEY, CDR2 SVGAGI. The CDR3 runs 14 residues. The CDR3 loop reads CASSSEGGRDEAFF. The DNA of the CDR3 is TGTGCCAGCAGTTCCGAAGGGGGCAGGGATGAAGCTTTCTTT.

The J gene is TRBJ1-6, the V gene TRBV28; no definite D call. The CDR3 runs 15 residues. Germline V gene data show CDR1 as MDHEN and CDR2 as SYDVKM. Trimming removed 6 bases from V and 6 bases from J, with 15 bases in between. The CDR3 here is CASREGNGFNSPLHF. Here the CDR3 DNA reads TGTGCCAGCAGAGAGGGAAATGGTTTTAATTCACCCCTCCACTTT.

This clone is labeled as medium-sized (0.01 to 0.1%). The chain is built from TRBV5-1 and TRBJ1-3; D unresolved. This CDR3 has 15 residues. The germline gives CDR1 SGHRS, CDR2 YFSETQ. V shed 4 bases and J shed 2 bases, with 13 bases lying between them. As DNA, the CDR3 is TGCGCCAGCAGCCCCGATCTGAATCCTGGAAACACCATATATTTT. Protein sequence: CASSPDLNPGNTIYF.

This chain connects TRBV7-9 to TRBJ1-2; D possibly corresponds to TRBD1 (5 bases). V lost 3 bases and J 2 bases, leaving 16 bases between the germline ends. CDR1 and CDR2 (germline): SEHNR, FQNEAQ (reference sequence). The CDR3 is made up of 16 amino acids. DNA for the CDR3: TGTGCCAGCAGCTTGGTGGGCGGGGGATGGAACTATGGCTACACCTTC. It specifies CASSLVGGGWNYGYTF.

In its sample, this clone was seen many times. This chain connects TRBV4-1 to TRBJ1-6, with D maybe TRBD1 (6 bases). Trimming pared 2 bases from V and 5 bases from J, leaving 13 bases between. CDR3 length: 16 residues. Per germline, CDR1 MGHRA and CDR2 YSYEKL. The CDR3 reads CASSQPLGQHNSPLHF. Written as DNA, the CDR3 is TGCGCCAGCAGCCAACCCCTAGGACAGCATAATTCACCCCTCCACTTT.

This rearrangement joins TRBV18 to TRBJ1-5; 9 bases align to TRBD1. The CDR3 consists of 15 residues. Germline V gene data show CDR1 as KGHSH and CDR2 as LQKENI. V lost 4 bases, J lost 2 bases, and 3 bases stayed unmatched. This CDR3 is CASSRGQGGNQPQHF. As DNA, the CDR3 is TGTGCCAGCTCACGGGGACAGGGTGGCAATCAGCCCCAGCATTTT.

The chain employs TRBV7-2 and TRBJ1-3, with a tentative D call TRBD1 (5 bases). CDR3 length equals 16 residues. In germline, CDR1 is SGHTA, CDR2 FQGNSA. The V end was cut by 5 bases, the J end by 0 bases, with 14 bases between. The DNA for the CDR3 is TGTGCCAGCAGCCCCCCGGGACGTCTCTCTGGAAACACCATATATTTT. This sequence encodes CASSPPGRLSGNTIYF.

This clone was observed a few times. This rearrangement joins TRBV9 to TRBJ1-2; D unresolved. The CDR3 is 15 residues long. CDR1 and CDR2 from the germline V gene are SGDLS and YYNGEE. V was shortened by 0 bases and J by 0 bases, with 9 bases between the two germline ends. CDR3 nucleotide sequence: TGTGCCAGCAGCGTAGGTGGCAGTACTAACTATGGCTACACCTTC. Amino acid sequence: CASSVGGSTNYGYTF.

V is TRBV7-6 and J is TRBJ1-2; the D gene is possibly TRBD1 (6 bases). V shed 1 base and J shed 4 bases, with 19 bases lying between them. Germline lookup yields CDR1 SGHVS and CDR2 FNYEAQ. The CDR3 sequence is 17 residues long. DNA for the CDR3: TGTGCCAGCAGCTTAGACGGTAGTGGCAGGGGAGGCTATGGCTACACCTTC. Protein: CASSLDGSGRGGYGYTF.

This sequence joins TRBV19 and TRBJ2-3; 7 positions agree with TRBD1. The ends lost 1 base at V and 2 bases at J; junction bases unmatched: 3. This CDR3 comprises 15 residues. CDR1 and CDR2 from the germline V gene are LNHDA and SQIVND (reference sequence). CDR3 sequence: CASSIAQGITDTQYF. The CDR3 nucleotides read TGTGCCAGTAGTATAGCACAGGGGATCACAGATACGCAGTATTTT.

The chain recombines TRBV9 with TRBJ1-2; 12 nucleotides match TRBD1. Germline V CDR1 and CDR2: SGDLS, YYNGEE. The CDR3 length is 15 residues. Unmatched junction bases numbered 6, after V lost 3 bases and J lost 6 bases. CDR3 DNA: TGTGCCAGCAGCGGATCCGGGACAGGGGGCGATGGCTACACCTTC. Amino acid sequence: CASSGSGTGGDGYTF.

The V call is TRBV5-6, the J call TRBJ2-3, with 7 bases identical to TRBD2. V lost 4 bases and J lost 0; bases outside the gene matches: 8. In germline, CDR1 is SGHDT, CDR2 YYEEEE. The CDR3 runs 16 residues. For the CDR3, the DNA is TGTGCCAGCAGCCTCAAGCTAGCGGCCAGCACAGATACGCAGTATTTT. Translated: CASSLKLAASTDTQYF.

This clone has a single count. The J gene is TRBJ1-2, the V gene TRBV6-5, with no clear D. The CDR3 consists of 13 residues. CDR1 and CDR2 (germline): MNHEY, SVGAGI. Trimming removed 5 bases at V and 7 bases at J, with 14 bases between. The CDR3 region is CASSENSHFGYTF. The CDR3 DNA is TGTGCCAGCAGTGAAAACTCACATTTTGGCTACACCTTC.

This chain joins TRBV6-6 and TRBJ1-1, with unresolved D. Per germline, CDR1 MNHNY and CDR2 SVGAGI (reference sequence). The CDR3 totals 13 residues. V was clipped by 0 bases and J by 2 bases, with 4 bases between them. The CDR3 loop reads CASSYSVNTEAFF. The CDR3 DNA reads TGTGCCAGCAGTTACTCAGTCAACACTGAAGCTTTCTTT.

The rearrangement joins TRBV4-3 to TRBJ2-1; 12 bases line up with TRBD2. Trimming took 3 bases from V and 11 from J; bases not matched to a gene: 2. This CDR3 comprises 13 residues. The germline V gene encodes CDR1 LGHNA and CDR2 YSLEER. CDR3 loop: CASSQTSGGQQFF. As DNA, the CDR3 is TGCGCCAGCAGCCAGACTAGCGGGGGTCAGCAGTTCTTC.

This sequence joins TRBV7-2 and TRBJ1-5; no firm D call. Germline V gene data show CDR1 as SGHTA and CDR2 as FQGNSA. Between the trimmed V and J ends, which lost 5 bases and 3 bases, there was a span of 11 bases. This CDR3 is 14 amino acids long. This chain's CDR3 is CASSPRSFNQPQHF. The CDR3 nucleotides read TGTGCCAGCAGCCCACGGTCCTTCAATCAGCCCCAGCATTTT. The variable domain in full, with the rest retrieved from reference TRBV7-2 and TRBJ1-5, is GAGVSQSPSNKVTEKGKDVELRCDPISGHTALYWYRQSLGQGLEFLIYFQGNSAPDKSGLPSDRFSAERTGGSVSTLTIQRTQQEDSAVYLCASSPRSFNQPQHFGDGTRLSIL.

The rearrangement joins TRBV28 to TRBJ1-6, with 10 nucleotides matching TRBD1. The trim removed 8 bases at V and 8 bases at J, leaving 9 bases unmatched. The germline V gene has CDR1 MDHEN and CDR2 SYDVKM. The CDR3 runs 15 residues. In DNA form, the CDR3 reads TGTGCCAGCGAGTCGTTGGGACAGGGGTATTCACCCCTCCACTTT. Its protein is CASESLGQGYSPLHF.

J is TRBJ1-1 and V is TRBV18; D perhaps matches TRBD1 (6 bases). V was clipped by 3 bases and J by 4 bases, with 12 bases between them. In germline, CDR1 is KGHSH, CDR2 LQKENI. This CDR3 region has 14 residues. For the CDR3, the DNA is TGTGCCAGCTCACCCAAACAGGGTATCACTGAAGCTTTCTTT. This sequence encodes CASSPKQGITEAFF.

The V call is TRBV5-6, the J call TRBJ2-6; D remains unclear. The CDR3 length is 17 residues. Germline V gene sequence: CDR1 SGHDT, CDR2 YYEEEE. The V end lost 2 bases, the J end lost 1 base, and 13 bases lay between the germline ends. In DNA form, the CDR3 reads TGTGCCAGCAGCTTTAATGGGCCCTATTCTGGGGCCAACGTCCTGACTTTC. Its translation is CASSFNGPYSGANVLTF.

The chain carries TRBV7-3 and TRBJ2-3; perhaps TRBD2 as D (6 bases). The V gene's germline CDR1 is SGHTA and CDR2 FQGTGA. V dropped 4 bases and J dropped 0 bases, with 11 bases sitting between them. The CDR3 is 15 amino acids. This chain's CDR3 is CASSSTGTSTDTQYF. DNA of the CDR3: TGTGCCAGCAGCTCAACCGGGACTAGCACAGATACGCAGTATTTT.

The V gene is TRBV11-1, the J gene TRBJ2-5, with D possibly matching TRBD1 (6 bases). Germline CDR1 and CDR2: SGHAT and FQDESV (reference sequence). Trimming left V 1 base short and J 2 bases short, with 8 bases between. This CDR3 comprises 14 residues. CDR3 sequence reads: CASSLGDMQETQYF. Here the CDR3 DNA reads TGTGCCAGCAGCTTAGGGGACATGCAAGAGACCCAGTACTTC.

The chain is built from TRBV10-3 and TRBJ1-2; D possibly corresponds to TRBD1 (5 bases). CDR1 and CDR2 from the germline V gene are ENHRY and SYGVKD. The CDR3 extends over 17 amino acids. Trimming took 10 bases from V and 1 from J, leaving 25 bases between them. CDR3 region: CATRRRALGQNNYGYTF. In DNA, the CDR3 is TGTGCCACCCGAAGGCGGGCCCTGGGGCAAAATAACTATGGCTACACCTTC.

This chain joins TRBV5-1 and TRBJ2-5; no clear D. CDR3 length equals 13 residues. CDR1 SGHRS and CDR2 YFSETQ come from the germline V gene. Trimming left V 6 bases short and J 0 bases short, with 9 bases between. CDR3 residues: CASKEGDQETQYF. CDR3 in DNA: TGCGCCAGCAAGGAAGGCGACCAAGAGACCCAGTACTTC.

CDR3 bases: TGTGCCAGCATTTCGACAGGGGGTAGCAATCAGCCCCAGCATTTT. Translated, it gives CASISTGGSNQPQHF. V gene TRBV6-5 combines with J gene TRBJ1-5; TRBD1 matches 9 bases. Germline values: CDR1 MNHEY, CDR2 SVGAGI. V shed 7 bases and J 0 bases; nucleotides not matched to a gene: 4. The CDR3 totals 15 residues.